These 23 T cell receptor beta chains came from one sample sequenced in a study of blood T cell repertoires in COVID-19. The protocol was immunoSEQ multiplex PCR, while the TCRdb copy is restricted to in-frame clones and leaves out a portion. The sample records more than 250,000 clones, 65% to 90% being singletons. Sequenced material: PBMCs or T cells enriched from blood (not recorded which). All receptors derive from a woman aged 18-35 years who had recovered from COVID-19.

The chain couples TRBV5-1 to TRBJ1-1; TRBD1 matches at 8 bases. V shed 3 bases, J shed 2 bases, and the junction held 3 bases outside the gene matches. The CDR3 sequence is 14 residues long. CDR1 and CDR2 (germline): SGHRS, YFSETQ. CDR3 protein: CASSWAGGNTEAFF. Here the CDR3 DNA reads TGCGCCAGCAGCTGGGCAGGGGGCAACACTGAAGCTTTCTTT.

The DNA for the CDR3 is TGTGCCACCAGTGTTGGTACTAGCGGTTCAGATACGCAGTATTTT. Protein: CATSVGTSGSDTQYF. V usage is TRBV24-1 and J usage is TRBJ2-3; 8 bases line up with TRBD2. J lost 4 bases, V lost 5 bases, and 7 bases had no gene match. The CDR3 covers 15 residues. Germline CDR1 KGHDR, CDR2 SFDVKD.

The chain uses TRBV5-1 and TRBJ1-3, with TRBD1 identical over 8 bases. The CDR3 loop spans 18 amino acids. V shed 2 bases, J shed 2 bases, and the junction held 12 bases outside the gene matches. Germline V gives CDR1 SGHRS, CDR2 YFSETQ. This CDR3 is CASSFWDPRTGTGNTIYF. DNA for the CDR3: TGCGCCAGCAGCTTCTGGGACCCCAGGACAGGGACTGGAAACACCATATATTTT.

This chain uses TRBV18 with TRBJ1-3, with D possibly matching TRBD1 (6 bases). Germline CDR1 reads KGHSH; CDR2 reads LQKENI. V was shortened by 3 bases and J by 0 bases, with 15 bases between the two germline ends. The CDR3 runs 17 residues. This CDR3 is CASSPIQGVGSGNTIYF. CDR3 coding DNA: TGTGCCAGCTCACCGATACAGGGTGTGGGCTCTGGAAACACCATATATTTT.

This chain connects TRBV2 to TRBJ1-1; weak D call: TRBD1 (6 bases). This CDR3 is 15 amino acids long. Germline V gene sequence: CDR1 SNHLY, CDR2 FYNNEI. With 9 bases removed from V and 2 bases from J, the gap between germline ends came to 19 bases. The CDR3, as DNA: TGTGCCAGGAGTCCTAGGGCAGGGGTCAACACTGAAGCTTTCTTT. Protein sequence: CARSPRAGVNTEAFF.

This clone appeared once. The chain is built from TRBV5-1 and TRBJ1-4; possible D gene TRBD1, 6 bases. CDR1 and CDR2 from the germline V gene are SGHRS and YFSETQ. V lost 3 bases and J 4 bases, leaving 13 bases between the germline ends. This CDR3 region has 15 residues. CDR3 sequence reads: CASSWMDSNNEKLFF. In nucleotides, the CDR3 is TGCGCCAGCAGCTGGATGGACAGTAATAATGAAAAACTGTTTTTT.

V gene TRBV7-7 combines with J gene TRBJ2-5, with TRBD2 identical over 7 bases. The CDR3 has 14 amino acids. J lost 5 bases, V lost 5 bases, and 8 bases had no gene match. From germline, CDR1 is SSHAT and CDR2 FNYEAQ (reference sequence). Here the CDR3 reads CASSVSGIPETQYF. CDR3 nucleotide sequence: TGTGCCAGCAGCGTAAGCGGGATACCGGAGACCCAGTACTTC.

In the case of this clone: This sequence is one base from a far larger clone and is likely a read error. In nucleotides, the CDR3 is TGTGCCAGCAGTGACAGGGGAACCGGGGAGCTGTTTTTT. Protein sequence: CASSDRGTGELFF. This chain joins TRBV27 and TRBJ2-2; 8 bases align to TRBD1. This CDR3 has 13 residues. Germline-derived CDR1 and CDR2 are MNHEY and SMNVEV (reference sequence). Unmatched junction bases numbered 1, after V lost 5 bases and J lost 5 bases.

The V call is TRBV4-1, the J call TRBJ1-1; 7 bases agree with TRBD1. The germline gives CDR1 MGHRA, CDR2 YSYEKL. The V gene end was trimmed by 4 bases and the J gene end by 1 base; junction bases not matched to a gene: 12. This CDR3 region has 17 residues. CDR3 residues: CASSPGPFDRANTEAFF. The CDR3 DNA sequence: TGCGCCAGCAGCCCCGGACCCTTCGACAGGGCGAACACTGAAGCTTTCTTT.

The chain links TRBV19 to TRBJ1-2; possible D gene TRBD1, 5 bases. Trimming pared 3 bases from V and 5 bases from J, leaving 10 bases between. The CDR3 loop spans 13 amino acids. Germline CDR1 and CDR2: LNHDA and SQIVND (reference sequence). In nucleotides, the CDR3 is TGTGCCAGTAGTATCGACAGCCTATATGGCTACACCTTC. Its protein product is CASSIDSLYGYTF.

V gene TRBV28 combines with J gene TRBJ1-2; the D is unclear. Trimming cost V 4 bases and J 7 bases, with 13 bases left between them. The CDR3 contains 13 residues. Germline V gene lookup returns CDR1 MDHEN and CDR2 SYDVKM. This CDR3 reads CASSSTALGGYTF. The CDR3 coding sequence is TGTGCCAGCAGTTCTACAGCTTTGGGTGGCTACACCTTC.

This clone is a singleton in its sample. The CDR3 DNA reads TGTGCCAGCAGCCCCAGGGGCCTCCAGGGAAAGAGCTCTGGGGCCAACGTCCTGACTTTC. Encoded protein: CASSPRGLQGKSSGANVLTF. The chain joins TRBV6-2 or TRBV6-3 to TRBJ2-6; perhaps TRBD1 as D (6 bases). This CDR3 is 20 amino acids long. Trimming left V 6 bases short and J 0 bases short, with 24 bases between. CDR1 is MNHEY, CDR2 SVGEGT, per germline.

The genes are TRBV9 and TRBJ2-7; TRBD2 aligns across 8 bases. CDR1 is SGDLS, CDR2 YYNGEE, per germline. The V gene end was trimmed by 2 bases and the J gene end by 2 bases; junction bases not matched to a gene: 9. The CDR3 extends over 16 amino acids. CDR3 bases: TGTGCCAGCAGCGTCCGAGGCGGGGGGACGACCTACGAGCAGTACTTC. Its protein is CASSVRGGGTTYEQYF.

The rearrangement joins TRBV10-3 to TRBJ1-1; the D is unclear. CDR1 and CDR2 from the germline V gene are ENHRY and SYGVKD. The CDR3 covers 15 residues. V dropped 7 bases and J dropped 2 bases, with 17 bases sitting between them. The chain's CDR3 is CAITLSMAGNTEAFF. For the CDR3, the DNA is TGTGCCATCACTCTGTCGATGGCAGGCAACACTGAAGCTTTCTTT.

This chain connects TRBV3-1 (or the pseudogene TRBV3-2) to TRBJ1-4, with D tentatively TRBD1 (5 bases). The CDR3 is made up of 13 amino acids. Germline CDR1 and CDR2: LGHDT and YNNKEL (reference sequence). The V end lost 6 bases, the J end lost 7 bases, and 12 bases lay between the germline ends. The CDR3 DNA sequence: TGTGCCAGCAGTGGGGTTCAGGGTGAAAAACTGTTTTTT. Encoded protein: CASSGVQGEKLFF.

V and J are TRBV3-1 (or the pseudogene TRBV3-2) and TRBJ1-1, with 9 bases identical to TRBD1. J lost 0 bases, V lost 5 bases, and 4 bases had no gene match. The CDR3 extends over 15 amino acids. Germline-derived CDR1 and CDR2 are LGHDT and YNNKEL (reference sequence). The CDR3 region is CASSTRTGVNTEAFF. The CDR3 region has the DNA TGTGCCAGCAGCACCCGGACAGGGGTGAACACTGAAGCTTTCTTT.

V usage is TRBV10-3 and J usage is TRBJ2-3; the D gene is possibly TRBD2 (5 bases). V lost 6 bases and J lost 2, with 9 bases in between. CDR1 and CDR2 (germline): ENHRY, SYGVKD. This CDR3 is 13 amino acids long. This CDR3 reads CAIRSDSTDTQYF. CDR3 sequence (DNA): TGTGCCATCAGATCGGACTCCACAGATACGCAGTATTTT.

This chain joins TRBV6-6 and TRBJ1-2; TRBD1 might be the D (6 bases). Germline CDR1 is MNHNY and CDR2 is SVGAGI (reference sequence). V was cut by 4 bases and J by 3 bases, with 6 bases left in between. The CDR3 extends over 12 amino acids. The CDR3 DNA follows: TGTGCCAGCAGTTGGACAGACTATGGCTACACCTTC. It specifies CASSWTDYGYTF.

This clone was detected only a few times. This sequence joins TRBV10-1 and TRBJ2-7; 11 nucleotides align to TRBD1. Germline V gene lookup returns CDR1 WNHNN and CDR2 SYGVQD (reference sequence). CDR3 length: 15 amino acids. Germline trimming cut 0 bases from V and 7 bases from J; bases unmatched to any gene: 5. As DNA, the CDR3 is TGCGCCAGCAGTGAGTCTGGACAGGGGGCGGAAGAGCAGTACTTC. Its translation is CASSESGQGAEEQYF.

The rearrangement links TRBV5-1 to TRBJ2-7; a possible D gene is TRBD1 (5 bases). The CDR3 consists of 15 residues. Trimming cost V 4 bases and J 2 bases, with 16 bases left between them. Germline V gene sequence: CDR1 SGHRS, CDR2 YFSETQ. The CDR3 coding sequence is TGCGCCAGCAGCGCAGTTATGGGGCGTACCTACGAGCAGTACTTC. This sequence encodes CASSAVMGRTYEQYF.

The V call is TRBV27, the J call TRBJ2-1; D is perhaps TRBD2 (5 bases). V shed 6 bases and J shed 10 bases, with 16 bases lying between them. The germline V gene has CDR1 MNHEY and CDR2 SMNVEV (reference sequence). The CDR3 is made up of 13 amino acids. CDR3: CASSLTETTEQFF. CDR3 sequence (DNA): TGTGCCAGCAGCCTAACGGAGACTACGGAGCAGTTCTTC.

This chain connects TRBV7-9 to TRBJ2-1, with D unresolved. Germline CDR1 is SEHNR and CDR2 is FQNEAQ (reference sequence). The CDR3 spans 12 residues. V lost 5 bases and J lost 8, with 10 bases in between. CDR3 nucleotides: TGTGCCAGCAGCCGTACACGTGATGAGCAGTTCTTC. Its protein product is CASSRTRDEQFF.

J is TRBJ2-3 and V is TRBV18; 14 bases map to TRBD2. CDR3 length: 19 residues. With V trimmed by 6 bases and J by 1 base, 12 bases remained unmatched. Germline-derived CDR1 and CDR2 are KGHSH and LQKENI. CDR3 DNA sequence: TGTGCCAGCTCCCTGAGGACTAGCGGGGGGCGGTCTGGCACAGATACGCAGTATTTT. It codes for CASSLRTSGGRSGTDTQYF.